Listed below are T cell receptor beta chains from one sample, sequenced in a study of blood T cells in healthy people across ages. TCRdb re-called the 5' RACE reads through MiXCR, storing one row per CDR3 protein. The table has about 750,000 distinct CDR3 sequences, about 53% seen once. Sequenced: blood. These receptors were obtained from a man aged 80 or over in good health. The CDR3 runs from the conserved cysteine through the conserved F or W. D genes are given only for firm matches. The size entry is marked missing in some rows and otherwise reads once, few, many or a size class.

v_gene,abundance,j_gene,d_gene,CDR3aa,CDR3nt
TRBV6-2/TRBV6-3,few,TRBJ2-1,NA,CASSSTGKGAFNEQFF,TGTGCCAGCAGCTCGACTGGGAAAGGGGCCTTCAATGAGCAGTTCTTC
TRBV29-1,few,TRBJ2-1,NA,CSVRDQGPTRYNEQFF,TGCAGCGTTCGTGACCAGGGCCCGACCCGCTACAATGAGCAGTTCTTC
TRBV12-3/TRBV12-4,few,TRBJ2-7,NA,CASSIQGGTYEQYF,TGTGCCAGCAGTATCCAGGGGGGAACCTACGAGCAGTACTTC
TRBV24-1,NA,TRBJ2-1,TRBD1,CATSDLGTGSGEQFF,TGTGCCACCAGTGATTTGGGGACAGGGTCGGGTGAGCAGTTCTTC
TRBV6-6,NA,TRBJ1-5,TRBD1,CASGLTGTNQPQHF,TGTGCCAGCGGACTGACAGGGACAAATCAGCCCCAGCATTTT
TRBV7-9,NA,TRBJ2-1,NA,CASSAGTNFYNEQFF,TGTGCCAGCAGTGCGGGGACAAACTTTTACAATGAGCAGTTCTTC
TRBV3-1,NA,TRBJ2-1,TRBD2,CASTFKGGRASNEQFF,TGTGCCAGCACCTTTAAGGGCGGGAGGGCCTCCAATGAGCAGTTCTTC
TRBV20-1,NA,TRBJ2-7,TRBD1,CSARPGQGAVLGKLAGHYEQYF,TGCAGTGCTAGACCGGGACAGGGGGCGGTTCTCGGAAAACTAGCGGGGCACTACGAGCAGTACTTC
TRBV18,NA,TRBJ2-3,NA,CASSPNTRGTQYF,TGTGCCAGCTCACCTAATACAAGGGGTACGCAGTATTTT
TRBV7-2,NA,TRBJ2-3,NA,CASSFGEGAAHRYAYF,NA
TRBV9,few,TRBJ2-5,TRBD2,CASSAGLAEETQYF,TGTGCCAGCAGCGCGGGACTAGCGGAAGAGACCCAGTACTTC
TRBV7-2,NA,TRBJ1-5,NA,CASTQTGGYSNQPQHF,TGTGCCAGCACTCAAACCGGGGGATATAGCAATCAGCCCCAGCATTTT
TRBV5-1,NA,TRBJ1-2,NA,CASSLDGTLAGYTF,TGCGCCAGCAGCTTGGACGGGACCCTGGCGGGCTACACCTTC
TRBV20-1,NA,TRBJ2-3,NA,CSAREEGARHRYAYF,TGCAGTGCTAGAGAGGAGGGGGCTCGGCACAGATACGCGTATTTT
TRBV20-1,few,TRBJ2-1,NA,CSASEIARRSYNEQFF,TGCAGTGCTAGCGAGATAGCGAGACGCTCCTACAATGAGCAGTTCTTC
TRBV11-2,NA,TRBJ1-5,TRBD1,CASSLGTGIGNGNQPQHF,TGTGCCAGCAGCTTAGGGACAGGGATAGGGAATGGCAATCAGCCCCAGCATTTT
TRBV5-1,few,TRBJ2-5,NA,CASSLGGLQQETQYF,TGCGCCAGCAGCTTGGGGGGACTTCAACAAGAGACCCAGTACTTC
TRBV5-1,once,TRBJ2-7,NA,CASSLGGVAYEQYF,TGCGCCAGCAGCCTAGGGGGGGTAGCCTACGAGCAGTACTTC
TRBV18,few,TRBJ2-7,NA,CASSPPSGKGHEQYF,TGTGCCAGCTCACCACCGTCAGGCAAGGGCCACGAGCAGTACTTC
TRBV28,NA,TRBJ2-2,TRBD2,CASSWVAGSAGELFF,TGTGCCAGCAGTTGGGTAGCGGGATCGGCCGGGGAGCTGTTTTTT